What follows is one T cell receptor (beta chain) and its context. Its cognate antigen has yet to be identified. Base qualities are not provided; no much larger clone lies one nucleotide away. Library prep was done by the immunoSEQ multiplex PCR assay. Held by TCRdb, this immuneACCESS table contains in-frame sequences only and omits some clones. Under half of the omission traces to an unresolved V gene where checked; the cause of the rest is unknown. The sample has roughly 190,000 clones on record, over 80% of them singletons. The ten top clones hold less than 2% of the sample. The CDR3 goes from the cysteine to the phenylalanine over 15 residues. Of all the DNA, just the CDR3 is kept, 45 bases in frame from base 1. CDR1 is given as GTSNPN and CDR2 as SVGIG, both from the germline V gene (reference sequence). V is reduced by 0 bases and J by 4 bases, leaving a spacing of 13 bases between them. This sample was taken from a study of control samples from healthy donors and cancer patients (dated by TCRdb to 2020 to 2022).

The V and J genes are TRBV30 and TRBJ2-1, with no confident D gene call. The source is a man in his thirties or forties in good health. Sequencing used blood. The nucleotide sequence reads TGTGCCTGGAGTGTATTTTATGGCATTTACAATGAGCAGTTCTTC. This sequence encodes CAWSVFYGIYNEQFF.